The 27 T cell receptor beta chains presented below share a single source sample, sequenced in a study of blood T cells in healthy people across ages. Using a J-beta primer mix together with a sample-barcoded 5' primer, a second PCR was run for about 6 to 11 cycles. A single record per CDR3 protein comes from TCRdb applying MiXCR to the 5' RACE reads. Among approximately 670,000 distinct CDR3 sequences, less than 45% were seen once, and the ten largest hold 25% to 35%. Sequenced input: blood. These receptor sequences come from an elderly man in good health.

This clonotype showed up just a few times. The chain is built from TRBV7-2 and TRBJ2-1; perhaps TRBD2 as D (6 bases). The V and J ends lost 5 bases and 9 bases respectively, with 17 bases between them. The CDR3 is 14 amino acids. CDR1 and CDR2 (germline): SGHTA, FQGNSA. The CDR3 region is CASSGGPLIVEQFF. The CDR3 bases are TGTGCCAGCAGCGGAGGGCCACTAATAGTTGAGCAGTTCTTC.

The V gene is TRBV7-2, the J gene TRBJ2-4; tentatively, D is TRBD1 (6 bases). Near its end, the DNA agrees better with TRBJ2-5, so the J call may be wrong. Germline V CDR1 and CDR2: SGHTA, FQGNSA. This CDR3 is built from 13 residues. This chain's CDR3 is CASSFRGSETQYF. The CDR3, as DNA: TGTGCCAGCAGCTTCAGGGGCTCGGAGACCCAGTACTTC.

CDR3 region: CATSRDPWGQGDTQYF. The CDR3 nucleotides are TGTGCCACCAGCAGAGATCCTTGGGGGCAGGGAGATACGCAGTATTTT. This chain connects TRBV15 to TRBJ2-3, with D perhaps TRBD1 (6 bases). The CDR3 runs to 16 residues. Germline V gene lookup returns CDR1 LNHNV and CDR2 YYDKDF (reference sequence). V was trimmed by 0 bases and J by 5 bases, leaving 15 bases between them.

To note about this clonotype: A single base separates this from a much larger clone, so it may be a read error. The chain carries TRBV29-1 and TRBJ2-7; 8 bases align to TRBD1. The germline V gene has CDR1 SQVTM and CDR2 ANQGSEA. This CDR3 is 11 amino acids long. Trimming at V came to 6 bases and at J to 5 bases, leaving 3 bases not matched to a gene. For the CDR3, the DNA is TGCAGCGTGGACAGGGCGAACGAGCAGTACTTC. Amino acids: CSVDRANEQYF.

This clonotype was counted a few times. The chain employs TRBV6-2 or TRBV6-3 and TRBJ2-3, with 7 bases aligning to TRBD2. The germline V gene has CDR1 MNHEY and CDR2 SVGEGT. Losses at the gene ends were 5 bases for V and 4 bases for J; bases not matched to a gene: 9. CDR3 length: 15 residues. The chain's CDR3 is CASSQPGGVADTQYF. CDR3 in DNA: TGTGCCAGCAGTCAGCCGGGAGGAGTAGCAGATACGCAGTATTTT.

The table lists this clonotype with a few counts. The chain is built from TRBV28 and TRBJ2-2; 7 bases fit TRBD2. J was trimmed by 6 bases and V by 3 bases; bases with no gene match: 4. The CDR3 extends over 14 amino acids. Germline CDR1 reads MDHEN; CDR2 reads SYDVKM. CDR3 region: CASSLEGRAGELFF. In DNA form, the CDR3 reads TGTGCCAGCAGTTTGGAGGGGAGGGCCGGGGAGCTGTTTTTT.

This clonotype was picked up one time. The rearrangement joins TRBV11-2 to TRBJ2-1, with TRBD1 identical over 8 bases. After removal of 1 base from V and 4 bases from J, the junction contained 6 bases not matched to a gene. Germline V gene lookup returns CDR1 SGHAT and CDR2 FQNNGV. The CDR3 runs to 16 residues. The CDR3 is CASSLVGQGVYNEQFF. The CDR3 DNA follows: TGTGCCAGCAGCTTAGTTGGACAGGGAGTATACAATGAGCAGTTCTTC.

In the case of this clonotype: A clone one base away is much larger, so this may be a read error. The rearrangement uses TRBV5-1 and TRBJ2-5; 14 bases line up with TRBD2. There are 16 residues in the CDR3. From germline, CDR1 is SGHRS and CDR2 YFSETQ. The junction had 10 bases not matched to a gene; V was cut back by 7 bases and J by 5 bases. CDR3 DNA sequence: TGCGCCAGCGGCTACGGGACTAGCGGGAGTCAGGAGACCCAGTACTTC. Protein product: CASGYGTSGSQETQYF.

V and J are TRBV5-1 and TRBJ1-2; 7 nucleotides agree with TRBD1. The CDR3 spans 14 residues. J gave up 6 bases and V 0 bases, and 5 bases lay outside the gene matches. Germline-derived CDR1 and CDR2 are SGHRS and YFSETQ. The CDR3 sequence is CASSLELGQHGYTF. The DNA for the CDR3 is TGCGCCAGCAGCTTGGAATTGGGACAGCATGGCTACACCTTC.

There are a few counts of this clonotype. The chain has TRBV7-2 and TRBJ1-4; the D gene is possibly TRBD1 (5 bases). V shed 6 bases and J shed 4 bases, with 15 bases lying between them. Germline values: CDR1 SGHTA, CDR2 FQGNSA. The CDR3 is 15 amino acids. CDR3 loop: CASRRGGAGNEKLFF. CDR3 sequence (DNA): TGTGCCAGCAGGAGAGGAGGGGCGGGTAATGAAAAACTGTTTTTT.

V is TRBV11-2 and J is TRBJ2-5, with D unresolved. With 5 bases removed from V and 2 bases from J, the gap between germline ends came to 18 bases. The CDR3 has 16 amino acids. Germline CDR1 SGHAT, CDR2 FQNNGV. The CDR3 bases are TGTGCCAGCAGCCCGGCAGCACAGACGAAACAAGAGACCCAGTACTTC. Translating it yields CASSPAAQTKQETQYF.

The DNA for the CDR3 is TGTGCCAGCAGTGCCATTCGACAGGGAGCACGAGGCTACACCTTC. As protein: CASSAIRQGARGYTF. The chain links TRBV2 to TRBJ1-2, with 7 bases identical to TRBD1. In germline, CDR1 is SNHLY, CDR2 FYNNEI. Unmatched junction bases numbered 13, after V lost 4 bases and J lost 8 bases. The CDR3 totals 15 residues.

This clonotype was observed many times. This chain joins TRBV12-3 or TRBV12-4 and TRBJ2-3, with 7 bases lining up with TRBD2. The CDR3 is 15 residues long. J was trimmed by 8 bases and V by 8 bases; bases with no gene match: 16. As DNA, the CDR3 is TGTGCCAGCGCCTCCGGGCTAGCGGCCACCCGTACGCAGTATTTT. This gives the protein CASASGLAATRTQYF.

The CDR3 is CSASAGAREQYF. The CDR3, as DNA: TGCAGCGCCTCTGCAGGGGCGAGAGAGCAGTACTTC. The rearrangement joins TRBV29-1 to TRBJ2-5; a weak D match, TRBD1 (6 bases). Germline V gives CDR1 SQVTM, CDR2 ANQGSEA. Trimming removed 7 bases from V and 11 bases from J, with 20 bases in between. This CDR3 region has 12 residues. Using reference TRBV29-1 and TRBJ2-5 for the parts outside the CDR3, the full variable domain is SAVISQKPSRDICQRGTSLTIQCQVDSQVTMMFWYRQQPGQSLTLIATANQGSEATYESGFVIDKFPISRPNLTFSTLTVSNMSPEDSSIYLCSASAGAREQYFGPGTRLLVL.

This clonotype was counted ten times or more. Here the CDR3 DNA reads TGCAGTGCTGAGTCTATATCGGACAATTCACCCCTCCACTTT. Its protein is CSAESISDNSPLHF. The chain joins TRBV20-1 to TRBJ1-6, with no clear D. CDR3 length: 14 residues. Germline values: CDR1 DFQATT, CDR2 SNEGSKA (reference sequence). V shed 5 bases and J shed 7 bases, with 15 bases lying between them.

This clonotype appeared many times. The CDR3 here is CAPGSGGGRGNEQFF. Written as DNA, the CDR3 is TGTGCCCCAGGCTCGGGCGGGGGCCGAGGCAATGAGCAGTTCTTC. The chain employs TRBV2 and TRBJ2-1, with D possibly TRBD2 on 7 matching bases. The germline gives CDR1 SNHLY, CDR2 FYNNEI. CDR3 length equals 15 residues. V was pared by 11 bases and J by 6 bases, with 23 bases between.

This clonotype was recorded a few times. The J gene is TRBJ1-2, the V gene TRBV20-1; TRBD1 is a possible D gene (5 bases). V lost 0 bases and J 0 bases, leaving 14 bases between the germline ends. This CDR3 has 16 residues. Germline V gene data show CDR1 as DFQATT and CDR2 as SNEGSKA (reference sequence). CDR3 in DNA: TGCAGTGCTAGAGATCAAGGGGCAGTCCCTAACTATGGCTACACCTTC. Residues: CSARDQGAVPNYGYTF.

The V call is TRBV6-1, the J call TRBJ2-5, with TRBD1 matching 12 bases. The better agreement between TRBJ2-7 and the DNA end casts doubt on the J call. This CDR3 has 20 amino acids. Germline V gene lookup returns CDR1 MNHNS and CDR2 SASEGT. This CDR3 reads CASTRDRGRSGGRRNYEQYF. The CDR3, as DNA: TGTGCCAGCACTAGGGACAGGGGGCGTTCGGGCGGGAGAAGAAACTACGAGCAGTACTTC.

The chain recombines TRBV9 with TRBJ2-1; perhaps TRBD1 as D (6 bases). The CDR3 length is 15 residues. Germline V gives CDR1 SGDLS, CDR2 YYNGEE. V lost 0 bases and J lost 4, with 11 bases in between. The DNA of the CDR3 is TGTGCCAGCAGCGTAGCACAGGGTGGGTACAATGAGCAGTTCTTC. Translated: CASSVAQGGYNEQFF.

The J gene is TRBJ2-3, the V gene TRBV18; D is perhaps TRBD2 (5 bases). The ends were cut back, 5 bases at V and 8 bases at J, with 20 bases in the middle. This CDR3 has 15 residues. The germline CDR1 and CDR2 sequences are KGHSH and LQKENI. CDR3 region: CASSSSGLPAATQYF. CDR3 sequence (DNA): TGTGCCAGCTCAAGCTCTGGACTCCCTGCAGCTACGCAGTATTTT.

This clonotype showed up many times. The junction departs from germline at one end; a sequencing error may be responsible. The chain is built from TRBV5-1 and TRBJ2-7, with 12 bases lining up with TRBD2. Looked up from germline, CDR1 is SGHRS and CDR2 is YFSETQ. The CDR3 contains 14 residues. CDR3 loop: CASSLAGGTYEQYF. CDR3 DNA: TGTGCCAGCAGCCTAGCGGGAGGGACCTACGAGCAGTACTTC.

In DNA, the CDR3 is TGTGCCAGCAGTGCGACTAGCGGGTATAGCACAGATACGCAGTATTTT. Residues: CASSATSGYSTDTQYF. The V call is TRBV25-1, the J call TRBJ2-3, with 10 nucleotides matching TRBD2. CDR1 and CDR2 (germline): MGHDK, SYGVNS. V lost 4 bases, J lost 0 bases, and 4 bases stayed unmatched. The CDR3 length is 16 residues.

The chain combines TRBV5-6 with TRBJ2-5, with 14 bases fitting TRBD2. The CDR3 consists of 16 residues. Germline lookup yields CDR1 SGHDT and CDR2 YYEEEE. J was trimmed by 11 bases and V by 2 bases; bases with no gene match: 11. CDR3 DNA: TGTGCCAGCAGCTTTACCGGGACTAGCGGGGGCCTGGAGCAGTACTTC. Its protein is CASSFTGTSGGLEQYF.

The chain links TRBV3-1 to TRBJ2-5; 12 nucleotides align to TRBD2. The DNA end is a closer match to TRBJ2-7, so the J assignment may be wrong. CDR3 length: 16 residues. Germline loops: CDR1 LGHDT, CDR2 YNNKEL (reference sequence). The CDR3 bases are TGTGCCAGCAGCCAAAGAACCGGGACTAGCGGGTACGAGCAGTACTTC. Its translation: CASSQRTGTSGYEQYF.

This clonotype was detected a few times. The gene calls are TRBV20-1 and TRBJ2-7; D not certain. CDR3 size: 13 residues. CDR1 and CDR2 from the germline V gene are DFQATT and SNEGSKA (reference sequence). V shed 6 bases and J shed 3 bases, with 15 bases lying between them. Here the CDR3 DNA reads TGCAGTGCGGCGGACGTCGCTCACTACGAGCAGTACTTC. Its protein product is CSAADVAHYEQYF.

This rearrangement joins TRBV7-2 to TRBJ2-7; 13 bases map to TRBD2. Germline V gene lookup returns CDR1 SGHTA and CDR2 FQGNSA. V shed 4 bases and J 1 base; nucleotides not matched to a gene: 16. The CDR3 spans 20 residues. The CDR3 protein is CASSSGRGLAGPRGSYEQYF. In DNA form, the CDR3 reads TGTGCCAGCAGCTCCGGACGGGGACTAGCGGGGCCGAGGGGTTCCTACGAGCAGTACTTC.

The rearrangement uses TRBV3-1 and TRBJ2-7; perhaps TRBD2 as D (5 bases). The germline CDR1 and CDR2 sequences are LGHDT and YNNKEL (reference sequence). V was cut by 2 bases and J by 4 bases, with 15 bases left in between. The CDR3 consists of 15 residues. CDR3 in DNA: TGTGCCAGCAGCCAACAGAGGACTCCCATATACGAGCAGTACTTC. Its protein is CASSQQRTPIYEQYF.